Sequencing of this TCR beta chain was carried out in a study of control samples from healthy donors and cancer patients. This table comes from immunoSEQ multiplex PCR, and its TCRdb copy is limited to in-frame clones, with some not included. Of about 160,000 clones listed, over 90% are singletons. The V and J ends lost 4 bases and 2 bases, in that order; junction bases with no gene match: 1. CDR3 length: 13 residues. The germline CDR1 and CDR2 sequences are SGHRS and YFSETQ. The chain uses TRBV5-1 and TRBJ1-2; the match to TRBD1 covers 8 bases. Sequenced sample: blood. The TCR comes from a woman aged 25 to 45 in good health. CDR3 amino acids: CASSQGANYGYTF. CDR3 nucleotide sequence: TGCGCCAGCAGCCAGGGGGCGAACTATGGCTACACCTTC.